This TCR beta chain is drawn from a study of shared clonotypes between healthy human individuals. The study's findings and limits: Unshared clonotypes carried lower generation probabilities than those common to all four donors.

The germline V gene encodes CDR1 MDHEN and CDR2 SYDVKM. CDR3 length equals 12 residues. Sequenced by immunoSEQ multiplex PCR; TCRdb stores in-frame clones only, minus some. The repertoire consists of about 610,000 clones, with 97% occurring once and the leading ten covering roughly 0.055%. About this clone itself: Its antigen remains unknown.

This sequence was found in a woman in her thirties in good health. This chain joins TRBV28 and TRBJ2-5; D ambiguous. The J call could be wrong; TRBJ2-7 is a better fit for the DNA end. Material: naive CD4+ T cells sorted from blood. This sample's subset: CD45RA+ positively selected. The CDR3 DNA sequence: TGTGCCAGCAGTTCCGTGCTCTACGAGCAGTACTTC. As protein: CASSSVLYEQYF.